What follows are 13 T cell receptor beta chains derived from one specimen sequenced in a study of long-term antiretroviral therapy in people with HIV. Researchers report immunoSEQ v3.0 was run at survey level. Only in-frame clones appear in the TCRdb table, and some are missing; sequencing was by immunoSEQ multiplex PCR. Altogether more than 15,000 clones are present, just under 80% being singletons, with the ten largest covering 7.8%. Source: unsorted PBMCs, taken at the start of antiretroviral therapy, before treatment. Source of these receptors: a woman in her 40s with HIV.

J is TRBJ2-6 and V is TRBV5-6; D not certain. CDR3 length: 16 amino acids. Trimming took off 0 bases at V and 0 bases at J, with 7 bases between the two ends. CDR1 and CDR2 from the germline V gene are SGHDT and YYEEEE. The chain's CDR3 is CASSLASYSGANVLTF. Here the CDR3 DNA reads TGTGCCAGCAGCTTGGCCTCTTACTCTGGGGCCAACGTCCTGACTTTC.

The chain couples TRBV2 to TRBJ1-2, with D tentatively TRBD1 (5 bases). The CDR3 is 13 residues long. Germline assignment: CDR1 SNHLY and CDR2 FYNNEI. Trimming shortened V by 4 bases and J by 8 bases, and 14 bases separated the two germline ends. As DNA, the CDR3 is TGTGCCAGCAGTGTACACGGGGCAAGAGGCTACACCTTC. Protein: CASSVHGARGYTF.

This chain connects TRBV19 to TRBJ1-3; no clear D gene. Between the trimmed V and J ends, which lost 5 bases and 1 base, there was a span of 3 bases. Germline CDR1 and CDR2: LNHDA and SQIVND (reference sequence). The CDR3 loop spans 12 amino acids. The CDR3 reads CASSGSGNTIYF. DNA of the CDR3: TGTGCCAGTAGTGGTTCTGGAAACACCATATATTTT.

The chain employs TRBV6-1 and TRBJ1-5; D is unclear. Trimming left V 6 bases short and J 2 bases short, with 11 bases between. The CDR3 has 14 residues. Germline V lookup: CDR1 MNHNS, CDR2 SASEGT. This CDR3 is CASSSGFGNQPQHF. CDR3 sequence (DNA): TGTGCCAGCAGCTCGGGATTCGGCAATCAGCCCCAGCATTTT.

The chain carries TRBV25-1 and TRBJ1-4; D is undetermined. The germline V and J ends were trimmed by 3 bases and 10 bases, with 9 bases remaining between them. The CDR3 loop spans 12 amino acids. Germline CDR1 MGHDK, CDR2 SYGVNS. The CDR3 is CASSELWGKLFF. The CDR3 DNA reads TGTGCCAGCAGTGAGTTATGGGGAAAACTGTTTTTT.

The rearrangement links TRBV5-1 to TRBJ2-5; possible D gene TRBD1, 6 bases. From germline, CDR1 is SGHRS and CDR2 YFSETQ. With 0 bases removed from V and 5 bases from J, the gap between germline ends came to 14 bases. The CDR3 spans 15 residues. CDR3 nucleotides: TGCGCCAGCAGCTTGGGGGGACATTCGTCGGAGACCCAGTACTTC. Its translation is CASSLGGHSSETQYF.

The gene calls are TRBV19 and TRBJ2-7; 7 bases fit TRBD1. The germline V gene encodes CDR1 LNHDA and CDR2 SQIVND (reference sequence). There are 15 residues in the CDR3. The V and J ends lost 5 bases and 3 bases, in that order; junction bases with no gene match: 10. CDR3 nucleotides: TGTGCCAGTAGTCCTCGGGACAGCGGTTTCTACGAGCAGTACTTC. This gives the protein CASSPRDSGFYEQYF.

The rearrangement uses TRBV7-3 and TRBJ2-1, with D possibly being TRBD2 (5 bases). Per the germline V gene, CDR1 is SGHTA and CDR2 is FQGTGA. Trimming cost V 5 bases and J 10 bases, with 12 bases left between them. There are 12 residues in the CDR3. The CDR3 is CASSRPPGEQFF. The CDR3 region has the DNA TGTGCCAGCAGCCGTCCGCCGGGAGAGCAGTTCTTC.

The rearrangement joins TRBV18 to TRBJ2-2; 8 bases fit TRBD1. V trimming: 0 bases; J trimming: 4 bases; junction bases outside the gene matches: 4. The CDR3 is 16 residues long. Looked up from germline, CDR1 is KGHSH and CDR2 is LQKENI. The CDR3 reads CASSPPETGATGELFF. CDR3 coding DNA: TGTGCCAGCTCACCACCGGAGACAGGGGCCACCGGGGAGCTGTTTTTT.

This chain links TRBV23-1 with TRBJ1-1; 8 nucleotides match TRBD1. TRBV23-1 is labeled an ORF, and its function is uncertain. This CDR3 spans 15 amino acids. Trimming at V came to 7 bases and at J to 5 bases, leaving 12 bases not matched to a gene. The CDR3 DNA is TGCGCCAGCAAACCCCCGGACAGGGACCGTACTGAAGCTTTCTTT. It specifies CASKPPDRDRTEAFF.

The chain joins TRBV14 to TRBJ2-5; 7 bases are a match to TRBD2. The V gene end was trimmed by 1 base and the J gene end by 7 bases; junction bases not matched to a gene: 6. The germline V gene encodes CDR1 SGHDN and CDR2 FVKESK. The CDR3 loop spans 14 amino acids. The CDR3 sequence is CASSQVGGIGTQYF. The CDR3 coding sequence is TGTGCCAGCAGCCAAGTCGGGGGGATCGGGACCCAGTACTTC.

The chain joins TRBV7-6 to TRBJ2-7, with unresolved D. V was clipped by 4 bases and J by 2 bases, with 6 bases between them. The CDR3 has 12 residues. Per the germline V gene, CDR1 is SGHVS and CDR2 is FNYEAQ. CDR3 nucleotide sequence: TGTGCCAGCAGCTCAAACCCCTACGAGCAGTACTTC. Translation gives CASSSNPYEQYF.

The chain joins TRBV2 to TRBJ2-2, with D tentatively TRBD1 or TRBD2 (5 bases each). The V gene lost 7 bases and the J gene lost 2 bases, with 14 bases spanning the gap. This CDR3 has 15 residues. Looked up from germline, CDR1 is SNHLY and CDR2 is FYNNEI. The CDR3 coding sequence is TGTGCCAGCAAGCGAGGGGATAGCAACACCGGGGAGCTGTTTTTT. Protein: CASKRGDSNTGELFF.